Below are 19 T cell receptor beta chains sequenced from a single sample in a study of human T cells and chemical hapten exposure. As to time point: pre-sensitization, week 0. As for treatment: therapeutic diphenylcyclopropenone sensitization with weekly scalp DPC. TCRdb re-called the RACE reads through MiXCR, storing one row per CDR3 protein. The repertoire holds tens of thousands of distinct CDR3 sequences, with around 7% as singletons. Sequenced material: whole blood, taken in connection with sensitization to the hapten diphenylcyclopropenone (DPC). The receptors come from a woman between 25 and 40 years old with alopecia areata. Some clones in this sample may be carry-over from other donors' samples.

The table lists this clonotype with many counts. The chain carries TRBV20-1 and TRBJ1-2; a possible D gene is TRBD1 (5 bases). CDR3 length: 14 residues. V gave up 0 bases and J gave up 5 bases, with 13 bases separating them. Germline V gene data show CDR1 as DFQATT and CDR2 as SNEGSKA (reference sequence). The CDR3 nucleotides are TGCAGTGCTAGAGATTTCACTTCAGGGTATGGCTACACCTTC. This sequence encodes CSARDFTSGYGYTF.

The table lists this clonotype with many counts. The chain couples TRBV2 to TRBJ1-5; D may be TRBD1 (6 bases). The CDR3 consists of 14 residues. Trimming left V 6 bases short and J 2 bases short, with 11 bases between. Germline V gene lookup returns CDR1 SNHLY and CDR2 FYNNEI. The CDR3 DNA sequence: TGTGCCAGCAGGGGGGGCAGTGGCAATCAGCCCCAGCATTTT. Protein: CASRGGSGNQPQHF.

This clonotype has at least ten counts. This sequence joins TRBV29-1 and TRBJ2-3; the D gene is possibly TRBD1 (6 bases). V lost 6 bases and J 3 bases, leaving 16 bases between the germline ends. The CDR3 contains 14 residues. CDR1 SQVTM and CDR2 ANQGSEA come from the germline V gene. Here the CDR3 reads CSVCRTAQTDTQYF. CDR3 bases: TGCAGCGTCTGCCGGACAGCCCAAACAGATACGCAGTATTTT.

This clonotype was recorded many times. V and J are TRBV30 and TRBJ2-7; no clear D. V was cut by 4 bases and J by 0 bases, with 13 bases left in between. CDR3 length: 14 residues. Germline CDR1 GTSNPN, CDR2 SVGIG (reference sequence). The CDR3, as DNA: TGTGCCTGGAATATCTATACCAGCTCCTACGAGCAGTACTTC. Its protein is CAWNIYTSSYEQYF. The full variable domain, rest sourced from reference TRBV30 and TRBJ2-7, is SQTIHQWPATLVQPVGSPLSLECTVEGTSNPNLYWYRQAAGRGLQLLFYSVGIGQISSEVPQNLSASRPQDRQFILSSKKLLLSDSGFYLCAWNIYTSSYEQYFGPGTRLTVT.

This clonotype showed up just a few times. This chain uses TRBV20-1 with TRBJ2-3; D is perhaps TRBD2 (7 bases). Germline values: CDR1 DFQATT, CDR2 SNEGSKA (reference sequence). The CDR3 is 18 amino acids. The V and J ends lost 3 bases and 4 bases respectively, with 26 bases between them. CDR3 residues: CSASPLMGGGHMADTQYF. CDR3 in DNA: TGCAGTGCTAGCCCTTTGATGGGGGGGGGCCATATGGCAGATACGCAGTATTTT.

This clonotype was recorded many times. This chain links TRBV3-1 with TRBJ2-5; D call uncertain. The CDR3 length is 13 residues. The V gene's germline CDR1 is LGHDT and CDR2 YNNKEL (reference sequence). V was pared by 5 bases and J by 7 bases, with 14 bases between. Here the CDR3 reads CASSARFGATQYF. DNA of the CDR3: TGTGCCAGCAGCGCTCGATTTGGAGCGACCCAGTACTTC.

The J gene is TRBJ2-1, the V gene TRBV14; no definite D call. Germline assignment: CDR1 SGHDN and CDR2 FVKESK. V dropped 1 base and J dropped 5 bases, with 15 bases sitting between them. CDR3 length: 16 residues. CDR3 DNA sequence: TGTGCCAGCAGCCAAGCCCACTGGCGGAAGGACAATGAGCAGTTCTTC. Its translation is CASSQAHWRKDNEQFF. The variable domain in full, completed from reference TRBV14 and TRBJ2-1, reads EAGVTQFPSHSVIEKGQTVTLRCDPISGHDNLYWYRRVMGKEIKFLLHFVKESKQDESGMPNNRFLAERTGGTYSTLKVQPAELEDSGVYFCASSQAHWRKDNEQFFGPGTRLTVL.

This clonotype occurred many times. V and J are TRBV11-2 and TRBJ2-3, with D perhaps given as TRBD1 or TRBD2 (5 bases each). The germline V gene has CDR1 SGHAT and CDR2 FQNNGV. Trimming removed 5 bases at V and 1 base at J, with 16 bases between. CDR3 size: 16 residues. This chain's CDR3 is CASSQTGTRGTDTQYF. The CDR3 DNA reads as TGTGCCAGCAGCCAAACCGGGACGAGGGGCACAGATACGCAGTATTTT.

This clonotype has ten or more counts. The chain couples TRBV5-1 to TRBJ2-7; 7 bases are shared with TRBD1. V lost 5 bases, J lost 4 bases, and 6 bases stayed unmatched. CDR1 and CDR2 from the germline V gene are SGHRS and YFSETQ. This CDR3 has 13 amino acids. The CDR3 here is CASRDRPAYEQYF. The DNA of the CDR3 is TGCGCCAGCAGGGACAGGCCGGCGTACGAGCAGTACTTC.

J is TRBJ1-5 and V is TRBV3-1; possible D gene TRBD1, 6 bases. V shed 3 bases and J shed 7 bases, with 19 bases lying between them. The length of the CDR3 is 16 residues. Germline V CDR1 and CDR2: LGHDT, YNNKEL (reference sequence). The CDR3 nucleotides read TGTGCCAGCAGCCAGGGGGCCGGGGGGCTTCACCAGCCCCAGCATTTT. Protein product: CASSQGAGGLHQPQHF.

This clonotype was found many times. The chain is built from TRBV5-6 and TRBJ1-2; D ambiguous. Trimming stripped 5 bases from V and 2 bases from J, with 10 bases between. Per germline, CDR1 SGHDT and CDR2 YYEEEE. The CDR3 is made up of 13 amino acids. The DNA for the CDR3 is TGTGCCAGCAGGCAGGCAATAAACTATGGCTACACCTTC. It specifies CASRQAINYGYTF.

In this sample, this clonotype turned up many times. J is TRBJ1-4 and V is TRBV18; tentative D call: TRBD1 (6 bases). CDR1 is KGHSH, CDR2 LQKENI, per germline. Trimming removed 2 bases from V and 5 bases from J, with 9 bases in between. The CDR3 is made up of 14 amino acids. The chain's CDR3 is CASSPSGQNEKLFF. Here the CDR3 DNA reads TGTGCCAGCTCACCATCCGGACAGAATGAAAAACTGTTTTTT.

This clonotype was seen at least ten times. The chain links TRBV11-2 to TRBJ1-6, with D hard to call. V was shortened by 3 bases and J by 6 bases, with 9 bases between the two germline ends. CDR3 size: 14 residues. Germline V lookup: CDR1 SGHAT, CDR2 FQNNGV. The CDR3: CASSFVSFNSPLHF. CDR3 nucleotide sequence: TGTGCCAGCAGCTTTGTAAGCTTTAATTCACCCCTCCACTTT.

This clonotype showed up many times. The CDR3 here is CASSTDPQGWANVLTF. The CDR3, as DNA: TGTGCCAGCAGCACAGACCCGCAGGGATGGGCCAACGTCCTGACTTTC. The chain uses TRBV5-4 and TRBJ2-6; D is possibly TRBD1 (5 bases). V was pared by 4 bases and J by 5 bases, with 16 bases between. Germline CDR1 is SGHNT and CDR2 is YYREEE (reference sequence). This CDR3 has 16 residues. Using reference TRBV5-4 and TRBJ2-6 for the parts outside the CDR3, the full variable domain is ETGVTQSPTHLIKTRGQQVTLRCSSQSGHNTVSWYQQALGQGPQFIFQYYREEENGRGNFPPRFSGLQFPNYSSELNVNALELDDSALYLCASSTDPQGWANVLTFGAGSRLTVL.

This clonotype was counted at least ten times. The chain has TRBV5-1 and TRBJ1-2; 8 bases are a match to TRBD1. Germline V gene lookup returns CDR1 SGHRS and CDR2 YFSETQ. The CDR3 has 17 residues. Losses at the gene ends were 5 bases for V and 8 bases for J; bases not matched to a gene: 20. The CDR3, as DNA: TGCGCCAGCAGTCCACATTGGTCGGAGCCCAGGGACAGGGGCTACACCTTC. Protein: CASSPHWSEPRDRGYTF.

The table lists this clonotype with many counts. The chain joins TRBV7-9 to TRBJ1-4; possible D gene TRBD1, 6 bases. Trimming left V 4 bases short and J 1 base short, with 10 bases between. The germline V gene has CDR1 SEHNR and CDR2 FQNEAQ (reference sequence). The CDR3 contains 15 residues. CDR3 sequence: CASSSRTVTNEKLFF. The CDR3 DNA reads TGTGCCAGCAGCTCAAGGACAGTAACTAATGAAAAACTGTTTTTT.

This clonotype was seen at least ten times. This chain joins TRBV29-1 and TRBJ2-1, with 10 bases fitting TRBD2. The CDR3 is 14 residues long. From germline, CDR1 is SQVTM and CDR2 ANQGSEA. With 2 bases clipped from V and 6 bases from J, the junction kept 4 bases outside the gene matches. CDR3 DNA: TGCAGCGTTGAAAACCAGCGGGGGGGCAATGAGCAGTTCTTC. It is translated as CSVENQRGGNEQFF.

This clonotype occurred many times. The genes are TRBV30 and TRBJ1-5; D is undetermined. Germline V gene data show CDR1 as GTSNPN and CDR2 as SVGIG (reference sequence). V was cut by 8 bases and J by 0 bases, with 8 bases left in between. The CDR3 spans 12 residues. Here the CDR3 reads CAGSNSNQPQHF. DNA for the CDR3: TGTGCCGGGTCAAATAGCAATCAGCCCCAGCATTTT. Complete variable domain (other parts from reference TRBV30 and TRBJ1-5): SQTIHQWPATLVQPVGSPLSLECTVEGTSNPNLYWYRQAAGRGLQLLFYSVGIGQISSEVPQNLSASRPQDRQFILSSKKLLLSDSGFYLCAGSNSNQPQHFGDGTRLSIL.

The chain carries TRBV5-6 and TRBJ2-7; D remains unclear. The ends were cut back, 4 bases at V and 0 bases at J, with 11 bases in the middle. The CDR3 contains 14 residues. The V gene's germline CDR1 is SGHDT and CDR2 YYEEEE. The CDR3: CASSGQEYSYEQYF. CDR3 nucleotide sequence: TGTGCCAGCAGCGGCCAAGAGTACTCCTACGAGCAGTACTTC.